A selection of T cell receptor beta chains follows, all from one sample in a study of blood T cells in healthy people across ages. Via MiXCR, TCRdb re-called the 5' RACE reads, giving one row per CDR3 protein. The sample yields over 550,000 distinct CDR3 sequences, roughly 30% seen once. Material for sequencing was blood. The receptors come from an elderly woman in good health. Both conserved end residues are part of each CDR3. Each record gives: CDR3 protein, J gene, V gene.

CDR3 protein: CSTSTGVSTDTQYF
J gene: TRBJ2-3
V gene: TRBV29-1

CDR3 protein: CSASYPVGQYHEKLFF
J gene: TRBJ1-4
V gene: TRBV20-1

CDR3 protein: CASSLGVGGPYGYTF
J gene: TRBJ1-2
V gene: TRBV7-2

CDR3 protein: CSARAGSLYEQYF
J gene: TRBJ2-7
V gene: TRBV20-1

CDR3 protein: CAWGLVSEQYF
J gene: TRBJ2-7
V gene: TRBV30

CDR3 protein: CSARDRQGRFTGELFF
J gene: TRBJ2-2
V gene: TRBV20-1

CDR3 protein: CASSPQLSGALGYTF
J gene: TRBJ1-2
V gene: TRBV2

CDR3 protein: CASTSTSTDAQYF
J gene: TRBJ2-3
V gene: TRBV12-3/TRBV12-4

CDR3 protein: CASSYGRGGTGELFF
J gene: TRBJ2-2
V gene: TRBV6-6

CDR3 protein: CASSVYGLTSTDTQYF
J gene: TRBJ2-3
V gene: TRBV9

CDR3 protein: CSAQPGQVLDWQETQYF
J gene: TRBJ2-5
V gene: TRBV20-1

CDR3 protein: CASSFTGTGQAEAFF
J gene: TRBJ1-1
V gene: TRBV5-1

CDR3 protein: CASSVAGHTDTQYF
J gene: TRBJ2-3
V gene: TRBV9

CDR3 protein: CASSLGTANYGYTF
J gene: TRBJ1-2
V gene: TRBV5-1

CDR3 protein: CASQGGGAFEQYF
J gene: TRBJ2-7
V gene: TRBV28

CDR3 protein: CASRAPDRAWYGYTF
J gene: TRBJ1-2
V gene: TRBV2

CDR3 protein: CAIRGGRSTEAFF
J gene: TRBJ1-1
V gene: TRBV10-3

CDR3 protein: CASSLDTGTGYTF
J gene: TRBJ1-2
V gene: TRBV5-1

CDR3 protein: CASSSFTSYEQYF
J gene: TRBJ2-7
V gene: TRBV6-1

CDR3 protein: CSAIGQERISYNEQFF
J gene: TRBJ2-1
V gene: TRBV20-1

CDR3 protein: CASSERTFPLSNQPQHF
J gene: TRBJ1-5
V gene: TRBV2

CDR3 protein: CASSATGVGDEQYF
J gene: TRBJ2-5
V gene: TRBV4-1

CDR3 protein: CASSRDRTPQPQHF
J gene: TRBJ1-5
V gene: TRBV7-2

CDR3 protein: CAGSLDFRPVSSYNEQFF
J gene: TRBJ2-1
V gene: TRBV11-2

CDR3 protein: CSAPGTSGGLTGELFF
J gene: TRBJ2-2
V gene: TRBV20-1

CDR3 protein: CASRGRGGLNTQYF
J gene: TRBJ2-3
V gene: TRBV28

CDR3 protein: CSAIPGGVGDTQYF
J gene: TRBJ2-3
V gene: TRBV20-1

CDR3 protein: CSVEYGTAYEQYF
J gene: -
V gene: TRBV29-1

CDR3 protein: CSASLGQRQETQYF
J gene: TRBJ2-5
V gene: TRBV29-1

CDR3 protein: CASCTAGQGKDEQFF
J gene: TRBJ2-1
V gene: TRBV19

CDR3 protein: CASSPPTLGSYNEQFF
J gene: TRBJ2-1
V gene: TRBV28

CDR3 protein: CASSGGSQETQYF
J gene: TRBJ2-5
V gene: TRBV6-1

CDR3 protein: CASSPSGSGGETQYF
J gene: TRBJ2-5
V gene: TRBV18

CDR3 protein: CASSERRQAYNEQFF
J gene: TRBJ2-1
V gene: TRBV2

CDR3 protein: CASSPSTTARGTEAFF
J gene: TRBJ1-1
V gene: TRBV18

CDR3 protein: CATSRNSVGVDSGYTF
J gene: TRBJ1-2
V gene: TRBV15

CDR3 protein: CSAREGRHYEQYF
J gene: -
V gene: TRBV20-1

CDR3 protein: CASSQVRSTNTGELFF
J gene: TRBJ2-2
V gene: TRBV4-1

CDR3 protein: CASSAHGIAPSPLHF
J gene: TRBJ1-6
V gene: TRBV7-3

CDR3 protein: CASSLTPVQGEKLFF
J gene: TRBJ1-4
V gene: TRBV7-3

CDR3 protein: CAGSPPIGGGAPDTQYF
J gene: TRBJ2-3
V gene: TRBV18

CDR3 protein: CASNPPGQGGYNEQFF
J gene: TRBJ2-1
V gene: TRBV6-5

CDR3 protein: CASQSGTRQYF
J gene: TRBJ2-7
V gene: TRBV28

CDR3 protein: CASSTDLNTEAFF
J gene: TRBJ1-1
V gene: TRBV5-1

CDR3 protein: CAISGTGGSYNEQFF
J gene: TRBJ2-1
V gene: TRBV10-3

CDR3 protein: CSAGEYQETQYF
J gene: TRBJ2-5
V gene: TRBV20-1

CDR3 protein: CASVLGPGLTDTQYF
J gene: TRBJ2-3
V gene: TRBV7-8

CDR3 protein: CATKEGLHTGELFF
J gene: TRBJ2-2
V gene: TRBV15

CDR3 protein: CASSPKAVNTEAFF
J gene: TRBJ1-1
V gene: TRBV5-1

CDR3 protein: CSAIVSSSGANVLTF
J gene: TRBJ2-6
V gene: TRBV20-1

CDR3 protein: CASSQERRGGDTDTQYF
J gene: TRBJ2-3
V gene: TRBV4-2